Each of the 7 T cell receptor beta chains below was sequenced from the same sample in a study of T cell changes during pregnancy in multiple sclerosis. Sequencing was performed with immunoSEQ multiplex PCR; in TCRdb, only in-frame clones are kept and a portion is missing. The table has 73,000 or so clones, about 90% seen once. The input for sequencing was peripheral blood, taken after pregnancy. The source of these receptors is a female donor in good health, enrolled as a control in a pregnancy study.

This clone was counted a few times. The rearrangement joins TRBV5-1 to TRBJ2-1; 8 positions match TRBD2. This CDR3 region has 14 residues. The germline CDR1 and CDR2 sequences are SGHRS and YFSETQ. Trimming at V came to 1 base and at J to 7 bases, leaving 4 bases not matched to a gene. The DNA for the CDR3 is TGCGCCAGCAGCTTGTCGGGGGGGGGAAATGAGCAGTTCTTC. Amino acids: CASSLSGGGNEQFF. The full variable domain, completed using reference TRBV5-1 and TRBJ2-1, is KAGVTQTPRYLIKTRGQQVTLSCSPISGHRSVSWYQQTPGQGLQFLFEYFSETQRNKGNFPGRFSGRQFSNSRSEMNVSTLELGDSALYLCASSLSGGGNEQFFGPGTRLTVL.

The gene calls are TRBV13 and TRBJ2-2; 7 bases are a match to TRBD2. Germline-derived CDR1 and CDR2 are PRHDT and FYEKMQ (reference sequence). The CDR3 consists of 17 residues. V lost 5 bases to trimming and J lost 5 bases; unmatched junction nucleotides: 14. The CDR3 DNA sequence: TGTGCCAGCAGCCCTAGAGGACTAGATGGGGCTACCGGGGAGCTGTTTTTT. It translates to CASSPRGLDGATGELFF.

The chain combines TRBV19 with TRBJ1-4; D ambiguous. V lost 5 bases to trimming and J lost 8 bases, with 18 bases between them. The CDR3 extends over 15 amino acids. The germline CDR1 and CDR2 sequences are LNHDA and SQIVND (reference sequence). The CDR3 here is CASSAGEAHVEKLFF. The DNA of the CDR3 is TGTGCCAGTAGTGCCGGCGAAGCGCACGTAGAAAAACTGTTTTTT.

The chain couples TRBV6-4 to TRBJ1-2, with a possible D match to TRBD1 (6 bases). The CDR3 spans 15 residues. Germline V gene lookup returns CDR1 MRHNA and CDR2 SNTAGT. The V gene lost 7 bases and the J gene lost 2 bases, with 17 bases spanning the gap. CDR3 in amino acids: CASKSTGDPNYGYTF. The CDR3 nucleotides are TGTGCCAGCAAGTCGACAGGTGATCCCAACTATGGCTACACCTTC.

This clone came up a few times. The chain has TRBV5-4 and TRBJ1-1, with 7 bases identical to TRBD1. The CDR3 has 15 residues. Germline V CDR1 and CDR2: SGHNT, YYREEE (reference sequence). Unmatched junction bases numbered 8, after V lost 4 bases and J lost 2 bases. Written as DNA, the CDR3 is TGTGCCAGCAGCCTTCTGACAGGGACCAACACTGAAGCTTTCTTT. Protein: CASSLLTGTNTEAFF.

Only a few counts were recorded for this clone. V gene TRBV6-1 combines with J gene TRBJ2-5; 8 bases map to TRBD2. There are 14 residues in the CDR3. With V trimmed by 4 bases and J by 7 bases, 8 bases remained unmatched. Per germline, CDR1 MNHNS and CDR2 SASEGT. CDR3 sequence (DNA): TGTGCCAGCAGTGGGGGACTAGTCTTAGGGACCCAGTACTTC. Amino acid sequence: CASSGGLVLGTQYF.

Of note for this clone: Mismatch with germline at one junction end may stem from a read error. Here the CDR3 DNA reads TGTGCTAGCAGTAGGAGGGGGCTTGCCACAGATACGCAGTATTTT. Protein: CASSRRGLATDTQYF. The chain is built from TRBV7-7 and TRBJ2-3; a weak D match, TRBD1 (7 bases). Germline CDR1 SSHAT, CDR2 FNYEAQ (reference sequence). CDR3 length equals 15 residues.